A selection of T cell receptor beta chains follows, all from one sample in a study of cytomegalovirus exposure and HLA in healthy donors. Assay: immunoSEQ multiplex PCR; the TCRdb copy retains only in-frame clones and omits some. The sample contains more than 85,000 clones, 88% of which appear only once. The sequenced sample consisted of PBMCs. These receptors came from a woman between 18 and 29 years old in good health and CMV-seronegative. CDR3s include the opening cysteine and the closing phenylalanine or tryptophan. A D gene is named only where the DNA matches it firmly. Size is omitted from some rows. Given values are once, few, many or a class for expanded clones.

J gene,clone size,D gene,V gene,CDR3 protein,CDR3 DNA
TRBJ2-7,few,TRBD1,TRBV30,CAWSLGQARRDEQYF,TGTGCCTGGAGCCTCGGACAGGCCCGTAGGGACGAGCAGTACTTC
TRBJ1-1,.,TRBD1,TRBV6-5,CASGRQGRNTEAFF,TGTGCCAGCGGACGACAGGGAAGGAACACTGAAGCTTTCTTT
TRBJ1-4,.,.,TRBV4-1,CATRGTVLATNEKLFF,TGCGCTACCCGGGGGACGGTTCTTGCAACTAATGAAAAACTGTTTTTT
TRBJ1-2,.,.,TRBV6-6,CASSGDSFPNNYGYTF,TGTGCCAGCAGTGGCGACAGTTTTCCAAATAACTATGGCTACACCTTC
TRBJ1-2,.,.,TRBV29-1,CSVELYASLGQDYGYTF,TGCAGCGTTGAACTCTATGCCAGTCTGGGTCAGGACTATGGCTACACCTTC
TRBJ2-1,.,.,TRBV28,CASRRRQTSSYNEQFF,TGTGCCAGCAGACGGAGACAGACCAGCTCCTACAATGAGCAGTTCTTC
TRBJ2-1,.,TRBD1,TRBV6-5,CASSYRGSGQVNEQFF,TGTGCCAGCAGTTACAGGGGCTCGGGACAGGTCAATGAGCAGTTCTTC
TRBJ1-5,.,.,TRBV18,CASSQSSGTYGDQPQHF,TGTGCCAGCTCTCAAAGTTCCGGGACATATGGGGATCAGCCCCAGCATTTT
TRBJ2-3,.,TRBD2,TRBV7-9,CASSLPSGGESAQYF,TGTGCCAGCAGCTTGCCTAGCGGAGGGGAGTCGGCGCAGTATTTT
TRBJ2-1,.,.,TRBV29-1,CSVVRDEQFF,TGCAGCGTTGTCCGCGATGAGCAGTTCTTC
TRBJ2-7,once,.,TRBV7-2,CASSLMTETYEQYF,TGTGCCAGCAGCTTGATGACAGAGACCTACGAGCAGTACTTC
TRBJ2-3,once,TRBD1,TRBV2,CATPGQSTDTQYF,TGTGCCACCCCGGGACAGAGCACAGATACGCAGTATTTT
TRBJ1-5,.,.,TRBV7-2,CASSLVRVEQPQHF,TGTGCCAGCAGCTTAGTCAGGGTTGAGCAGCCCCAGCATTTT
TRBJ2-7,.,TRBD1,TRBV10-3,CAISEPGQASYEQYF,TGTGCCATCAGCGAACCCGGACAGGCCTCCTACGAGCAGTACTTC
TRBJ1-4,.,TRBD1,TRBV6-5,CASSPIRDRGLELFF,TGTGCCAGCAGTCCCATCCGGGACAGGGGGCTAGAACTGTTTTTT
TRBJ2-2,.,TRBD2,TRBV7-2,CASSTRLAGVVTGELFF,TGTGCCAGCAGCACGAGACTAGCGGGAGTTGTCACCGGGGAGCTGTTTTTT
TRBJ1-1,.,.,TRBV30,CAWSIQQGTEAFF,TGTGCCTGGAGTATTCAACAGGGCACTGAAGCTTTCTTT
TRBJ1-6,.,.,TRBV6-1,CASSELYNSPLHF,TGTGCCAGCAGTGAACTCTATAATTCACCCCTCCACTTT
TRBJ2-5,.,.,TRBV4-3,CASSQGSSGQETQYF,TGCGCCAGCAGCCAAGGTTCCAGCGGACAAGAGACCCAGTACTTC
TRBJ1-2,.,.,TRBV5-6,CASSPGEGRLDGYTF,TGTGCCAGCAGCCCGGGGGAGGGGCGCTTAGATGGCTACACCTTC
TRBJ2-7,.,TRBD1,TRBV28,CASSPAGTGGYEQYF,TGTGCCAGCAGTCCCGCAGGGACAGGGGGCTACGAGCAGTACTTC
TRBJ1-3,.,TRBD1,TRBV4-3,CASSQAPTGSGNTIYF,TGCGCCAGCAGCCAAGCCCCGACAGGGAGTGGAAACACCATATATTTT
TRBJ2-7,once,.,TRBV11-1,CASSLGDNSYEQYF,TGTGCCAGCAGCTTAGGGGACAACTCCTACGAGCAGTACTTC
TRBJ2-7,.,TRBD1,TRBV9,CASSVEGTGAYEQYF,TGTGCCAGCAGCGTAGAAGGGACAGGGGCCTACGAGCAGTACTTC
TRBJ2-1,.,.,TRBV11-2,CASSLLQGGVWEQFF,TGTGCCAGCAGCTTATTGCAGGGGGGTGTATGGGAGCAGTTCTTC
TRBJ2-3,.,.,TRBV5-4,CASSFTSLGTDTQYF,TGTGCCAGCAGCTTTACGAGTCTAGGCACAGATACGCAGTATTTT
TRBJ1-3,.,.,TRBV15,CATSRVGRAGNTIYF,TGTGCCACCAGCAGGGTCGGCCGGGCTGGAAACACCATATATTTT
TRBJ2-1,.,.,TRBV7-6,CASSLGGDGAYNEQFF,TGTGCCAGCAGCTTAGGGGGGGACGGAGCCTACAATGAGCAGTTCTTC
TRBJ1-1,.,TRBD1,TRBV6-6,CASSQGDTEAFF,TGTGCCAGCAGTCAGGGGGACACTGAAGCTTTCTTT
TRBJ2-7,once,TRBD2,TRBV7-2,CASSLGTSGLSYEQYF,TGTGCCAGCAGCTTAGGGACTAGCGGCCTTTCCTACGAGCAGTACTTC
TRBJ1-4,.,.,TRBV6-1,CASSRSIVGGEKLFF,TGTGCCAGCAGTCGCTCGATTGTGGGAGGGGAAAAACTGTTTTTT
TRBJ2-5,.,TRBD1,TRBV15,CATSREGRTGGRGETQYF,TGTGCCACCAGCAGAGAGGGCCGGACAGGGGGCAGGGGAGAGACCCAGTACTTC
TRBJ1-2,.,.,TRBV18,CASSQDSIYGYTF,TGTGCCAGCTCACAGGACAGTATCTATGGCTACACCTTC
TRBJ1-1,.,.,TRBV9,CASSYSTETEAFF,TGTGCCAGCAGCTACTCGACAGAGACTGAAGCTTTCTTT
TRBJ2-7,.,.,TRBV18,CASSPSSIPSEQYF,TGTGCCAGCTCACCCTCTAGCATTCCGAGCGAGCAGTACTTC
TRBJ2-7,.,.,TRBV5-4,CASSPRQSSYEQYF,TGTGCCAGCAGCCCCCGACAGAGCTCCTACGAGCAGTACTTC
TRBJ2-7,once,TRBD1,TRBV10-3,CAISATGSSYEQYF,TGTGCCATCAGTGCGACAGGGAGCTCCTACGAGCAGTACTTC
TRBJ2-5,.,TRBD2,TRBV5-1,CASSGLAEETQYF,TGCGCCAGCAGCGGACTAGCGGAAGAGACCCAGTACTTC
TRBJ1-1,.,TRBD1,TRBV30,CAWSPNAIDGTENTEAFF,TGTGCCTGGAGTCCAAACGCAATTGACGGGACAGAGAACACTGAAGCTTTCTTT
TRBJ1-1,.,.,TRBV18,CASSPSSGNTEAFF,TGTGCCAGCTCACCTAGCAGCGGGAACACTGAAGCTTTCTTT
TRBJ2-7,.,.,TRBV5-4,CASSLDSTSYEQYF,TGTGCCAGCAGCCTAGACAGTACCTCCTACGAGCAGTACTTC
TRBJ1-2,.,TRBD1,TRBV18,CASSLWPGQGFIHGYTF,TGTGCCAGCTCACTTTGGCCGGGACAGGGTTTTATTCATGGCTACACCTTC
TRBJ1-4,.,.,TRBV9,CASSARLTNEKLFF,TGTGCCAGCAGCGCCAGACTAACTAATGAAAAACTGTTTTTT
TRBJ2-1,.,TRBD2,TRBV6-5,CASSYERGGLEQFF,TGTGCCAGCAGTTACGAGCGGGGGGGCCTTGAGCAGTTCTTC
TRBJ1-2,once,.,TRBV4-2,CASSQVGGGARSNYGYTF,TGTGCCAGCAGCCAAGTGGGGGGTGGGGCGCGCAGTAACTATGGCTACACCTTC
TRBJ2-7,.,.,TRBV7-8,CASSLVGAGSDEQYF,TGTGCCAGCAGCTTAGTAGGGGCGGGAAGCGACGAGCAGTACTTC
TRBJ1-1,.,.,TRBV30,CAWSAPKSRRHQGGAFF,TGTGCCTGGAGTGCACCCAAAAGTAGGCGACACCAAGGAGGAGCTTTCTTT
TRBJ2-7,.,.,TRBV7-2,CASSLAEGKQYF,TGTGCCAGCAGCTTAGCGGAGGGAAAGCAGTACTTC
TRBJ2-2,.,.,TRBV27,CASSPWQGSGELFF,TGTGCCAGCAGTCCGTGGCAGGGAAGCGGGGAGCTGTTTTTT
TRBJ2-3,.,TRBD2,TRBV7-9,CASRSPGTSGGLGTQYF,TGTGCCAGCAGGTCTCCCGGGACTAGCGGGGGGCTAGGTACGCAGTATTTT